This T cell receptor beta chain was captured by sequencing in a study of blood T cells in healthy people across ages. Using a J-beta primer mix together with a sample-barcoded 5' primer, a second PCR was run for roughly 7 to 11 cycles. A tag from a template-switch adaptor with 12 random nucleotides marked each cDNA molecule. MiXCR was run by TCRdb on the 5' RACE reads, yielding one entry per CDR3 protein. Altogether almost 800,000 distinct CDR3 sequences are present, roughly 64% being singletons, with the ten largest covering around 20%. This CDR3 contains 12 residues. Deletions cut 8 bases from V and 1 base from J, with 8 bases between. In terms of origin and age, donors were healthy Caucasian individuals from Russia aged roughly 6 to 95.

The rearrangement joins TRBV12-3 or TRBV12-4 to TRBJ1-1; D remains unclear. The receptor was isolated from a man aged 30-40 years in good health. Sample: blood. CDR3 loop: CASAFGNTEAFF. The DNA for the CDR3 is TGTGCCAGCGCCTTTGGGAACACTGAAGCTTTCTTT.